The 7 T cell receptor beta chains presented below share a single source sample, sequenced in a study of T cells in Graves' hyperthyroidism and ophthalmopathy. RNA transcripts were the template for amplifying TCR beta CDR3 regions. The HTBI set primed first-round TCR CDR3 RT-PCR. From the multiplex PCR reads, TCRdb called clonotypes with MiXCR, one entry per CDR3 protein. The sample carries 95,000 to 110,000 distinct CDR3 sequences, 15% to 20% recorded once. The sequenced sample consisted of blood. These TCRs come from a woman aged 45 to 65 with Graves' hyperthyroidism.

This clonotype has a count of ten or more. The gene calls are TRBV15 and TRBJ2-7; D possibly uses TRBD1 or TRBD2 (5 bases each). V dropped 4 bases and J dropped 5 bases, with 12 bases sitting between them. Germline-derived CDR1 and CDR2 are LNHNV and YYDKDF (reference sequence). The CDR3 has 13 residues. CDR3 DNA: TGTGCCACCAGCACCCGGGGCGGCCACGAGCAGTACTTC. This gives the protein CATSTRGGHEQYF. Together with reference TRBV15 and TRBJ2-7, the CDR3 gives the full variable domain: DAMVIQNPRYQVTQFGKPVTLSCSQTLNHNVMYWYQQKSSQAPKLLFHYYDKDFNNEADTPDNFQSRRPNTSFCFLDIRSPGLGDTAMYLCATSTRGGHEQYFGPGTRLTVT.

Many counts were recorded for this clonotype. The chain carries TRBV6-2 or TRBV6-3 and TRBJ1-4; possibly TRBD1 for D (5 bases). The length of the CDR3 is 13 residues. Germline V lookup: CDR1 MNHEY, CDR2 SVGEGT. V was cut by 2 bases and J by 8 bases, with 9 bases left in between. For the CDR3, the DNA is TGTGCCAGCAGTTACCTTGAGGGGGAAAAACTGTTTTTT. Its translation: CASSYLEGEKLFF.

This clonotype was detected many times. The DNA of the CDR3 is TGTGCCAGCAGCTCTGGACAGGGGGCAGATACGCAGTATTTT. This sequence encodes CASSSGQGADTQYF. V gene TRBV5-6 combines with J gene TRBJ2-3, with 10 bases lining up with TRBD1. The CDR3 length is 14 residues. Germline V CDR1 and CDR2: SGHDT, YYEEEE. Trimming cost V 3 bases and J 4 bases; bases outside gene matches: 2.

This clonotype was counted at least ten times. This chain uses TRBV28 with TRBJ2-7; TRBD1 might be the D (5 bases). Germline assignment: CDR1 MDHEN and CDR2 SYDVKM. V lost 8 bases and J lost 8, with 19 bases in between. CDR3 length: 13 residues. DNA of the CDR3: TGTGCCAGCTTCCGACAGTCCTCTTTGAAGCAGTACTTC. This translates into CASFRQSSLKQYF.

This clonotype was observed at least ten times. The chain combines TRBV28 with TRBJ2-2; D assignment may be TRBD1 or TRBD2 (5 bases each). The CDR3 consists of 14 residues. CDR1 and CDR2 from the germline V gene are MDHEN and SYDVKM. V was clipped by 3 bases and J by 4 bases, with 9 bases between them. The CDR3 DNA follows: TGTGCCAGCAGTTTGGGGGATCTCACCGGGGAGCTGTTTTTT. Protein sequence: CASSLGDLTGELFF.

Of note for this clonotype: A much larger clone sits a single nucleotide away, making a read error possible. The chain uses TRBV5-1 and TRBJ1-6; perhaps TRBD1 as D (6 bases). The CDR3 runs 13 residues. V was shortened by 4 bases and J by 9 bases, with 11 bases between the two germline ends. CDR1 is SGHRS and CDR2 is YFSETQ in the germline V gene. CDR3 in amino acids: CASSVDSSSPLHF. The CDR3 bases are TGCGCCAGCAGCGTGGACAGTAGTTCACCCCTCCACTTT.

The table lists this clonotype with many counts. V gene TRBV7-9 combines with J gene TRBJ1-6; tentative D call: TRBD1 (5 bases). With 4 bases removed from V and 7 bases from J, the gap between germline ends came to 14 bases. Germline CDR1 and CDR2: SEHNR and FQNEAQ (reference sequence). The CDR3 spans 15 residues. For the CDR3, the DNA is TGTGCCAGCAGCTGGGACGGGCCTTGGAATTCACCCCTCCACTTT. Its translation is CASSWDGPWNSPLHF.